This T cell receptor beta chain was captured by sequencing in a study of T-cell memory formation after mild COVID-19. General study findings and limits: Researchers could not confirm that second-wave clones peaking on day 37 targeted SARS-CoV-2. CD4+ contracting clones were found mainly in CM and EM, and CD8+ ones in EMRA.

Comment on this clonotype: Antigen specificity is unknown.

MiXCR, applied by TCRdb to the 5' RACE reads, yields one record per CDR3 protein. The table records 35,000 to 45,000 distinct CDR3 sequences, 7.3% of them present only once. The source of this sequence is a man aged 18 to 29 who had mild COVID-19 (a few samples of this study predate the infection). Cell type and time point are not known. Material for sequencing was PBMCs or a T cell subset sorted from them (not recorded which).

The CDR3 DNA follows: TGTGCCAGCAAGGGACAGCCCGATAATTCACCCCTCCACTTT. Amino acids: CASKGQPDNSPLHF. V and J are TRBV6-2 or TRBV6-3 and TRBJ1-6, with TRBD1 identical over 7 bases. The J segment lost 5 bases and the V segment lost 7 bases, leaving 5 bases of the junction unmatched. The CDR3 extends over 14 amino acids. From germline, CDR1 is MNHEY and CDR2 SVGEGT.